Shown below are 2 T cell receptor beta chains from a single sample sequenced in a study of shared clonotypes between healthy human individuals. TCRdb's table, derived via immunoSEQ multiplex PCR, lists solely in-frame clones and lacks some. The data contain 2 million to 3 million clones, 80% to 95% of them seen just once; the ten biggest clones take up 0.36%. Sequencing input: naive CD4+ T cells from PBMCs. The sample's subset: CD45RA+ positively selected. The receptors were gathered from a man aged 18 to 29 in good health. Some clones in this sample may be carry-over from other donors' samples.

CDR3 coding DNA: TGTGCCAGCAGCTTAGATCAATGGGAGACCCAGTACTTC. As protein: CASSLDQWETQYF. The chain links TRBV11-2 to TRBJ2-5; D not resolved. CDR1 is SGHAT, CDR2 FQNNGV, per germline. Between the trimmed V and J ends, which lost 0 bases and 5 bases, there was a span of 7 bases. There are 13 residues in the CDR3.

The chain couples TRBV18 to TRBJ2-1; 7 bases align to TRBD2. J gave up 6 bases and V 1 base, and 12 bases lay outside the gene matches. CDR1 and CDR2 (germline): KGHSH, LQKENI. This CDR3 has 17 residues. The CDR3 sequence is CASSPRAGLVIGNEQFF. CDR3 DNA sequence: TGTGCCAGCTCACCACGGGCCGGACTAGTAATCGGCAATGAGCAGTTCTTC.